This TCR beta chain was identified in a study of blood T cell repertoires in COVID-19. The authors' processing: Reference gene primer amplification yielded estimated nucleated cell counts. The method was immunoSEQ multiplex PCR; TCRdb's version includes in-frame clones alone and lacks a portion of them. V, J and clone size derive from that table, while D and trimming were established from the DNA sequence. The sample includes around 150,000 clones, roughly three quarters of them seen just once. Germline loops: CDR1 MNHEY, CDR2 SVGAGI. Germline trimming cut 10 bases from V and 0 bases from J; bases unmatched to any gene: 3. The CDR3 is 14 amino acids.

The chain employs TRBV6-5 and TRBJ1-6; 7 bases are a match to TRBD1. Specimen: peripheral blood. The sequence was obtained from a man over 45 with active or convalescent COVID-19. This chain's CDR3 is CATRQGSYNSPLHF. As DNA, the CDR3 is TGTGCCACCCGACAGGGCTCCTATAATTCACCCCTCCACTTT.